This TCR beta chain was sequenced for a study of spatial heterogeneity in lung cancer. Background on the study: The study sequenced follow-up PBMC samples when they were available, at a median of about two years after resection. Alpha-chain sequences were detected in numbers that were consistently lower than beta-chain sequences.

The CDR3 covers 14 residues. The V gene's germline CDR1 is SGHTA and CDR2 FQGNSA. With 5 bases removed from V and 4 bases from J, the gap between germline ends came to 11 bases. This clonotype was recorded a few times. Its antigen is still unknown. Every cDNA TCR molecule received its own unique molecular identifier. TCRdb called the 5' RACE reads again in MiXCR, with one record for every CDR3 protein. The sample holds under 30,000 distinct CDR3 sequences, approximately 5.4% seen once. Study outcomes and limitations: Resection blood, more than follow-up blood, showed ubiquitous expanded tumor TCRs.

This sample's time point: blood at routine non-recurrence follow-up after resection. The input material, whole RNA from tumor, nontumor lung or frozen PBMC, was sequenced unsorted. The chain links TRBV7-2 to TRBJ1-4, with D possibly matching TRBD1 (6 bases). This sample comprised PBMCs, obtained at follow-up. The TCR was taken from a male donor with early-stage non-small cell lung cancer. CDR3 coding DNA: TGTGCCAGCAGCGTTCGAGGGGGTAATGAAAAACTGTTTTTT. Translated, it gives CASSVRGGNEKLFF.